The rows below give T cell receptor beta chains drawn from one sample of a study of blood T cells in healthy people across ages. TCRdb re-derived calls from the 5' RACE reads in MiXCR, one entry per CDR3 protein. The sample shows roughly 800,000 distinct CDR3 sequences, 35% to 40% of them seen only once. The material sequenced was blood. Source of these receptors: a man aged 18 to 30 in good health. Each CDR3 is given with its conserved first and last residue. A D gene is named only where the DNA matches it firmly. A clone size is listed for some rows: how often the clone was seen (once, few, many), or a class if it is expanded.

many TRBJ2-7 NA TRBV11-2 TGTGCCAGCAGCCCTCACAAGAAGCCCTACGAGCAGTACTTC CASSPHKKPYEQYF
few TRBJ1-5 NA TRBV3-1 TGTGCCAGCAGCCAAGCCTGGGGGAGCAATCAGCCCCAGCATTTT CASSQAWGSNQPQHF
NA TRBJ2-7 TRBD2 TRBV20-1 TGCAGTGCTAGAGGGAGACTAGCGGGACAAAGGGATGAGCAGTACTTC CSARGRLAGQRDEQYF
NA TRBJ2-1 TRBD2 TRBV20-1 TGCAGTGAGGCCAGCGGGGGAACCAATGAGCAGTTCTTC CSEASGGTNEQFF
few TRBJ1-2 NA TRBV6-5 TGTGCCAGCAGTCAACTGACAGGCTATGGCTACACCTTC CASSQLTGYGYTF
few TRBJ1-2 NA TRBV27 TGTGCCACCTTGAGAGGGGGCTATGGCTACACCTTC CATLRGGYGYTF
NA TRBJ2-7 TRBD1 TRBV14 TGTGCCAGCAGCTTCCGGGACAGCAACCACAATGAGCAGTACTTC CASSFRDSNHNEQYF
few TRBJ2-1 NA TRBV12-3/TRBV12-4 TGTGCCAGCAGTTTAGACGGGACCAATGAGCAGTTCTTC CASSLDGTNEQFF
many TRBJ1-2 NA TRBV20-1 TGCAGTGTTGGACATACTTATGGCTACACCTTC CSVGHTYGYTF
many TRBJ2-7 NA TRBV7-4 TGTGCCAGCAGCCCACGACAGGACCCCTACGAGCAGTACTTC CASSPRQDPYEQYF